This T cell receptor (beta chain) was obtained from a study of blood T cells in healthy people across ages (dated by TCRdb to about 2015). As for the study more broadly: Template switching captured roughly one uniquely barcoded TCR beta cDNA molecule per two T cells in model experiments. The study analyzed two additional independent replicas of 1 million unique cDNA reads from the same blood draw for two donors, one aged 18 to 29 and one aged 80 or older. The donors were split into four age groups: young (average around 16 years), middle-aged (39), aged (62) and long-lived (roughly 77). To avoid experimental bias, donors of different ages were distributed randomly across sequencing lanes. The study measured age-related changes in TCR beta repertoire diversity using deep sequencing normalized with unique cDNA molecular identifiers. Here is what the overall study found, with its caveats: Conclusive comparison of naive and antigen-experienced compartments was prevented by the profiling of bulk unsorted PBMCs. Observed TCR beta diversity correlated strongly with the percentage of naive T cells measured by flow cytometry. Observed TCR beta diversity per million T cells fell roughly linearly with age, and a significant reduction was already apparent by age around 44. Compared with the aged group, more naive CD4+ T cells, fewer expanded clones and increased TCR diversity were shown by the long-lived group, suggesting age selection. Estimates of total diversity based on one million sequenced T cells were considered lower bounds and underestimates. Donor CMV infection status was unknown, potentially confounding age-related changes in expanded clonotypes.

Remarks on this clonotype: Its antigen is unknown. Per-base qualities were not stored, and no clone one base away is much larger.

Libraries were constructed by 5' RACE. The sequencer listed for this sample is Illumina HiSeq 2500. A second PCR of about 7 to 12 cycles was run with a J-beta primer mix and a sample-barcoded 5' primer. A unique molecular identifier was introduced onto each TCR beta cDNA molecule by a template-switch 5' adaptor carrying 12 random nucleotides. At least 2.5 million CDR3-containing paired-end reads were obtained from each sample. First-strand cDNA synthesis was performed from all RNA using the Mint cDNA synthesis kit, with priming by a TRBC-specific oligonucleotide. Following uracil-DNA glycosylase treatment, all cDNA underwent a first 18-cycle PCR with the universal primers M1SS and BC2_uni_R. Processing in the source paper ran as follows. Each sample was normalized by randomly selecting 1 million high-quality reads, each carrying a distinct molecular identifier. Reads sharing molecular identifiers were discarded rather than binned into consensus sequences. CDR3 identification, clonotype clustering and error correction used MiTCR with a Q25 quality threshold and the strictest error-elimination algorithm. Lower-bound total TCR beta diversity was estimated with a nonparametric unseen species model using Euler transformation. TCRdb reran the public reads through fastp at Q25 and MiXCR, keeping productive beta chains. Rows matching on CDR3 protein sequence are summarized as one entry with the most common DNA and genes. TCRdb, not the authors, supplied the V and J calls. For this sample the table gives more than 550,000 distinct CDR3 sequences, of which roughly 20% were detected only once. Jointly, the top ten make up approximately 20% of the sample.

Donors were approximately 42 systemically healthy Caucasian individuals from Russia aged roughly 6 to 100 years. Around 9.8 milliliters of peripheral blood were collected from each donor into EDTA-treated Vacutainer tubes. Ficoll-Paque density-gradient centrifugation was used to isolate PBMCs, with at least 6.5 million per sample. Trizol reagent was used to extract total RNA from the PBMCs, yielding at least 6 micrograms per sample. The percentages of naive CD45RAhigh/CD27high T cells were determined by flow cytometry on a PBMC aliquot from every donor. The CDR3 goes from the cysteine to the phenylalanine over 18 residues. Here the CDR3 DNA is all that survives: 54 bases in frame from base 1. CDR1 and CDR2 were assigned from the germline V gene as MGHRA and YSYEKL.

The chain uses TRBV4-1 and TRBJ2-5; 5 matching bases give a weak D call of TRBD1. TRBJ2-7 explains the end of the DNA better; the J call may be wrong. The sequenced material came from blood. The sequence derives from a man in his 70s in good health. The CDR3 region reads CASSQSQGFDPSSYEQYF. Here is the DNA: TGCGCCAGCAGCCAATCCCAGGGATTTGACCCCAGCTCCTACGAGCAGTACTTC.